A selection of T cell receptor beta chains follows, all from one sample in a study of cytomegalovirus exposure and HLA in healthy donors. Sequencing used immunoSEQ multiplex PCR; TCRdb keeps in-frame clones, though not all of them. The sample lists about 110,000 clones; roughly four fifths were seen once. Sequencing used PBMCs. These receptors were collected from a male donor in good health and CMV-seropositive. The CDR3 runs from the conserved cysteine through the conserved F or W. The order of the fields is V gene, J gene, clone size, D gene, CDR3 protein, CDR3 DNA. A D gene is named only where the DNA matches it firmly. Clone size is not always given. Where it is, it says once, few, many or a class for expanded clones.

TRBV6-1	TRBJ1-3	NA	NA	CASSEQASAKSGNTIYF	TGTGCCAGCAGTGAGCAGGCGTCAGCTAAATCTGGAAACACCATATATTTT
TRBV19	TRBJ1-5	NA	TRBD1	CASSMTGGNQPQHF	TGTGCCAGTAGTATGACAGGGGGCAATCAGCCCCAGCATTTT
TRBV6-5	TRBJ2-7	NA	TRBD1	CASSNPGTGDHEQYF	TGTGCCAGCAGCAATCCCGGGACAGGGGACCACGAGCAGTACTTC
TRBV4-3	TRBJ2-5	NA	TRBD2	CASSQGVSGGVETQYF	TGCGCCAGCAGCCAAGGGGTTAGCGGGGGGGTAGAGACCCAGTACTTC
TRBV5-1	TRBJ2-7	NA	TRBD1	CASSWDSSYEQYF	TGCGCCAGCAGCTGGGACAGTTCCTACGAGCAGTACTTC
TRBV5-4	TRBJ2-1	NA	NA	CASSGGARGNNEQFF	TGTGCCAGCAGCGGGGGGGCGCGGGGTAACAATGAGCAGTTCTTC
TRBV5-1	TRBJ1-2	once	NA	CASSFQAELNYGYTF	TGCGCCAGCAGCTTCCAGGCCGAACTTAACTATGGCTACACCTTC
TRBV28	TRBJ2-1	NA	TRBD2	CASSPGLAGGGAHSYNEQFF	TGTGCCAGCAGTCCCGGACTAGCGGGGGGCGGTGCCCACTCCTACAATGAGCAGTTCTTC
TRBV27	TRBJ2-7	NA	TRBD1	CASSTGGYEQYF	TGTGCCAGCAGTACAGGGGGCTACGAGCAGTACTTC
TRBV9	TRBJ2-1	NA	TRBD2	CASSVSGTSGYEQFF	TGTGCCAGCAGCGTATCCGGGACTAGCGGGTATGAGCAGTTCTTC
TRBV5-1	TRBJ2-7	NA	NA	CASSPVPGPIYEQYF	TGCGCCAGCAGCCCGGTCCCAGGCCCCATTTACGAGCAGTACTTC
TRBV29-1	TRBJ2-2	NA	TRBD2	CSVSGGLGGPTGELFF	TGCAGCGTTAGCGGGGGGCTAGGCGGGCCCACCGGGGAGCTGTTTTTT
TRBV6-6	TRBJ1-2	NA	NA	CASSYSLGQYYGYTF	TGTGCCAGCAGTTACTCGCTAGGACAGTACTATGGCTACACCTTC
TRBV7-2	TRBJ2-1	NA	TRBD2	CASGRASSYNEQFF	TGTGCCAGTGGGAGGGCCAGCTCCTACAATGAGCAGTTCTTC
TRBV7-6	TRBJ2-3	once	TRBD2	CASSGGGGPGDTQYF	TGTGCCAGCAGCGGGGGGGGAGGGCCCGGCGATACGCAGTATTTT
TRBV4-2	TRBJ1-2	NA	TRBD1	CASSQVEKGTGNYGYTF	TGTGCCAGCAGCCAAGTGGAAAAGGGGACAGGGAACTATGGCTACACCTTC
TRBV5-1	TRBJ2-1	NA	TRBD2	CASSLLAGASYNEQFF	TGCGCCAGCAGCTTGCTAGCGGGAGCGTCCTACAATGAGCAGTTCTTC
TRBV6-5	TRBJ1-1	NA	TRBD1	CASSYSYRTGEAFF	TGTGCCAGCAGTTACTCGTACCGGACAGGTGAAGCTTTCTTT
TRBV29-1	TRBJ2-3	NA	TRBD1	CSAWTGLRTDTQYF	TGCAGCGCCTGGACAGGGTTGAGGACAGATACGCAGTATTTT
TRBV6-4	TRBJ2-7	NA	TRBD2	CASSTIRTGGSHEQYF	TGTGCCAGCAGTACCATTAGAACGGGAGGGTCCCACGAGCAGTACTTC
TRBV14	TRBJ2-7	NA	TRBD1	CASRQAGTATREQYF	TGTGCCAGCAGGCAAGCCGGGACAGCTACCCGCGAGCAGTACTTC
TRBV6-6	TRBJ1-4	few	TRBD1	CASRAQGSATNEKLFF	TGTGCCAGCAGAGCACAGGGGAGTGCAACTAATGAAAAACTGTTTTTT
TRBV7-9	TRBJ1-5	NA	TRBD1	CASSFYGTGHQPQHF	TGTGCCAGCAGCTTTTATGGGACAGGGCACCAGCCCCAGCATTTT
TRBV9	TRBJ2-6	NA	NA	CASSIQGPGANVLTF	TGTGCCAGCAGCATTCAGGGCCCTGGGGCCAACGTCCTGACTTTC
TRBV28	TRBJ2-3	once	TRBD1	CASSPWGTGGDTQYF	TGTGCCAGCAGCCCCTGGGGGACAGGGGGGGATACGCAGTATTTT
TRBV4-2	TRBJ2-7	NA	NA	CASSPHGSYEQYF	TGTGCCAGCAGCCCCCACGGTTCCTACGAGCAGTACTTC
TRBV2	TRBJ1-5	NA	NA	CASSVDGGNQPQHF	TGTGCCAGCAGCGTCGACGGGGGCAATCAGCCCCAGCATTTT
TRBV19	TRBJ1-1	NA	NA	CASSIESPLLNTEAFF	TGTGCCAGTAGTATAGAGAGCCCGCTGCTGAACACTGAAGCTTTCTTT
TRBV9	TRBJ2-1	NA	TRBD2	CASSPHNRDYYYNEQFF	TGTGCCAGCAGTCCTCACAACCGGGACTACTACTACAATGAGCAGTTCTTC
TRBV6-1	TRBJ2-3	once	TRBD2	CASTLAGGTDTQYF	TGTGCCAGCACCTTAGCGGGCGGGACAGATACGCAGTATTTT
TRBV4-2	TRBJ1-5	NA	NA	CASSQGTNNQPQHF	TGTGCCAGCAGCCAAGGGACTAACAATCAGCCCCAGCATTTT
TRBV7-9	TRBJ2-7	once	TRBD1	CASSDDRGPIVYEQYF	TGTGCCAGCAGCGATGACAGGGGGCCAATTGTCTACGAGCAGTACTTC
TRBV6-5	TRBJ2-7	NA	NA	CASSYQYEQYF	TGTGCCAGCAGTTATCAATACGAGCAGTACTTC
TRBV2	TRBJ2-7	NA	NA	CASRQGGNEQYF	TGTGCCAGCAGGCAGGGGGGCAACGAGCAGTACTTC
TRBV18	TRBJ2-7	NA	TRBD2	CASSPQLGTTSYEQYF	TGTGCCAGCTCACCTCAACTAGGGACTACCTCCTACGAGCAGTACTTC
TRBV5-1	TRBJ1-6	NA	TRBD1	CASSLSPPGQGNNSPLHF	TGCGCCAGCAGCTTATCTCCCCCGGGACAGGGGAACAATTCACCCCTCCACTTT
TRBV6-5	TRBJ1-1	NA	TRBD1	CASKLTGANTEAFF	TGTGCCAGCAAATTGACAGGGGCGAACACTGAAGCTTTCTTT
TRBV7-6	TRBJ2-7	NA	NA	CASSLGGDEQYF	TGTGCCAGCAGCTTAGGAGGCGACGAGCAGTACTTC
TRBV7-2	TRBJ1-1	once	NA	CASSLVGARGTEAFF	TGTGCCAGCAGCTTAGTAGGGGCGCGGGGCACTGAAGCTTTCTTT
TRBV7-8	TRBJ1-1	NA	NA	CASSLNREFTEAFF	TGTGCCAGCAGCCTCAACAGGGAGTTCACTGAAGCTTTCTTT
TRBV18	TRBJ2-5	NA	NA	CASSPGQGGQETQYF	TGTGCCAGCTCACCGGGGCAAGGGGGCCAAGAGACCCAGTACTTC
TRBV18	TRBJ2-2	NA	TRBD1	CASSPRDSSNTGELFF	TGTGCCAGCTCACCCCGGGACAGTTCGAACACCGGGGAGCTGTTTTTT
TRBV30	TRBJ1-1	NA	TRBD1	CAWSKGQGVDEAFF	TGTGCCTGGAGTAAAGGACAGGGGGTCGATGAAGCTTTCTTT
TRBV5-1	TRBJ1-3	NA	TRBD1	CASSSGQGSTPSGASTIYF	TGCGCCAGCAGCTCAGGACAGGGTTCGACCCCTTCCGGAGCATCCACCATATATTTT
TRBV7-2	TRBJ2-3	NA	TRBD1	CASSTSSQGRNTQYF	TGTGCCAGCAGCACCTCGTCACAGGGGCGGAATACGCAGTATTTT
TRBV19	TRBJ2-1	NA	TRBD2	CASSNRLAGGYNEQFF	TGTGCCAGTAGTAACCGACTAGCGGGGGGATACAATGAGCAGTTCTTC
TRBV19	TRBJ1-5	NA	NA	CASNPLFSGPGEPQHF	TGTGCCAGTAATCCCTTGTTCTCAGGCCCCGGCGAGCCCCAGCATTTT
TRBV28	TRBJ2-3	NA	TRBD2	CASSERLAGPTDTQYF	TGTGCCAGCAGTGAACGACTAGCGGGGCCCACAGATACGCAGTATTTT
TRBV30	TRBJ2-1	once	NA	CASLQGNSYNEQFF	TGTGCCTCCCTCCAGGGTAATTCATACAATGAGCAGTTCTTC
TRBV6-5	TRBJ2-1	NA	TRBD2	CASSDGREGNEQFF	TGTGCCAGCAGTGATGGACGGGAGGGCAATGAGCAGTTCTTC
TRBV7-3	TRBJ2-2	once	TRBD2	CASSLTGLAGGQVGELFF	TGTGCCAGCAGCTTAACCGGACTAGCGGGGGGGCAGGTCGGGGAGCTGTTTTTT
TRBV7-9	TRBJ1-1	NA	TRBD1	CASSYGQGELNTEAFF	TGTGCCAGCAGCTATGGACAGGGCGAATTGAACACTGAAGCTTTCTTT
TRBV6-5	TRBJ1-4	NA	NA	CASRGGRGAEKLFF	TGTGCCAGCAGGGGCGGCAGGGGAGCTGAAAAACTGTTTTTT
TRBV25-1	TRBJ2-7	NA	TRBD1	CASRGQGGSYEQYF	TGTGCCAGCAGGGGACAGGGGGGCTCCTACGAGCAGTACTTC
TRBV28	TRBJ2-7	NA	TRBD2	CASSLVGRGGSYEQYF	TGTGCCAGCAGTTTAGTTGGGCGGGGGGGCTCCTACGAGCAGTACTTC
TRBV14	TRBJ1-1	NA	TRBD1	CASSQDIATGGASTEAFF	TGTGCCAGCAGCCAAGATATTGCGACAGGGGGCGCCTCCACTGAAGCTTTCTTT
TRBV7-2	TRBJ1-2	few	TRBD1	CASSLVWGQGSGGYTF	TGTGCCAGCAGCTTAGTTTGGGGACAGGGAAGTGGTGGCTACACCTTC
TRBV4-3	TRBJ2-7	many	TRBD1	CASSQGEGTGVGEQYF	TGCGCCAGCAGCCAAGGGGAAGGGACAGGGGTAGGCGAGCAGTACTTC
TRBV5-1	TRBJ1-6	NA	NA	CASSKEARDNSPLHF	TGCGCCAGCAGCAAGGAGGCCAGAGATAATTCACCCCTCCACTTT